Below are 30 T cell receptor beta chains sequenced from a single sample in a study of identical twins. Each CDR3 protein gets one entry after TCRdb re-called the 5' RACE reads with MiXCR. The sample includes 650,000 to 750,000 distinct CDR3 sequences, roughly 20% of them seen just once. This sample also belongs to another study, concerning T cells expressing NK-cell markers.

Input material: PBMCs. All receptors derive from a woman aged 18-30 years in good health.

The sample holds a few counts of this clonotype. The V gene is TRBV10-3, the J gene TRBJ2-2; D is possibly TRBD1 (5 bases). The ends were cut back, 6 bases at V and 2 bases at J, with 10 bases in the middle. CDR3 size: 14 residues. Germline-derived CDR1 and CDR2 are ENHRY and SYGVKD. CDR3 amino acids: CAIRDGQNTGELFF. The CDR3 DNA reads as TGTGCCATCAGGGATGGACAAAACACCGGGGAGCTGTTTTTT.

The chain carries TRBV7-9 and TRBJ2-7, with TRBD1 matching 9 bases. CDR1 is SEHNR, CDR2 FQNEAQ, per germline (reference sequence). V shed 4 bases and J 1 base; nucleotides not matched to a gene: 8. The CDR3 totals 16 residues. The CDR3 reads CASSSGTGKSSYEQYF. As DNA, the CDR3 is TGTGCCAGCAGCTCGGGGACAGGGAAATCATCCTACGAGCAGTACTTC.

This clonotype was observed a handful of times. The rearrangement links TRBV27 to TRBJ2-3; 8 bases are shared with TRBD2. The CDR3 runs 19 residues. J gave up 1 base and V 2 bases, and 14 bases lay outside the gene matches. CDR1 and CDR2 (germline): MNHEY, SMNVEV (reference sequence). CDR3 in DNA: TGTGCCAGCAGTTTACGCCCGAGTGCGAGCGGGAGTGGCACAGATACGCAGTATTTT. It translates to CASSLRPSASGSGTDTQYF.

About this clonotype: Because the CDR3 is missing its conserved closing phenylalanine or tryptophan, this is likely a read error. The chain couples TRBV5-6 to TRBJ2-5; the D gene could be TRBD1 or TRBD2 (5 bases each). This CDR3 spans 17 amino acids. Per the germline V gene, CDR1 is SGHDT and CDR2 is YYEEEE. Deletions cut 3 bases from V and 5 bases from J, with 23 bases between. In DNA form, the CDR3 reads TGTGCCAGCAGCTCGGACTCCGGGACGAAGTTCAGGGAGACCCAGTACTAC. This sequence encodes CASSSDSGTKFRETQYY.

There are a few counts of this clonotype. The chain couples TRBV9 to TRBJ2-1, with 13 nucleotides matching TRBD2. Trimming at V came to 4 bases and at J to 9 bases, leaving 10 bases not matched to a gene. CDR1 and CDR2 from the germline V gene are SGDLS and YYNGEE. CDR3 size: 16 residues. This CDR3 reads CASSSRTSGRLSEQFF. The DNA of the CDR3 is TGTGCCAGCAGCTCCCGGACTAGCGGGAGACTGAGTGAGCAGTTCTTC.

This clonotype came up a few times. This sequence joins TRBV12-3 or TRBV12-4 and TRBJ2-2, with D possibly TRBD1 on 6 matching bases. The CDR3 is 14 residues long. The V end was cut by 6 bases, the J end by 0 bases, with 8 bases between. In DNA form, the CDR3 reads TGTGCCAGCAGATGGACAGCGAACACCGGGGAGCTGTTTTTT. Its protein product is CASRWTANTGELFF.

This clonotype appeared a few times. This sequence joins TRBV19 and TRBJ2-7; no clear D gene. The CDR3 spans 13 residues. V was cut by 11 bases and J by 1 base, with 15 bases left in between. Germline V gives CDR1 LNHDA, CDR2 SQIVND (reference sequence). Here the CDR3 reads CACSPTGSYEQYF. CDR3 nucleotides: TGTGCCTGTTCCCCGACTGGTTCCTACGAGCAGTACTTC.

This clonotype was seen more than once but under ten times. The rearrangement joins TRBV15 to TRBJ2-5, with D tentatively TRBD1 (6 bases). This CDR3 has 16 residues. V dropped 2 bases and J dropped 5 bases, with 18 bases sitting between them. The germline CDR1 and CDR2 sequences are LNHNV and YYDKDF (reference sequence). The CDR3 DNA sequence: TGTGCCACCAGCAGATTAGGGGGTCTCAATAAGGAGACCCAGTACTTC. Residues: CATSRLGGLNKETQYF.

The rearrangement uses TRBV20-1 and TRBJ2-7; no reliable D call. The CDR3 contains 15 residues. Trimming removed 6 bases from V and 0 bases from J, with 18 bases in between. Per germline, CDR1 DFQATT and CDR2 SNEGSKA (reference sequence). Here the CDR3 DNA reads TGCAGTGCAGTGTCGACGGTACCTATCTCCTACGAGCAGTACTTC. This sequence encodes CSAVSTVPISYEQYF.

This clonotype has a handful of counts. The chain recombines TRBV6-5 with TRBJ1-4; no definite D call. CDR1 and CDR2 (germline): MNHEY, SVGAGI. The CDR3 runs 13 residues. Trimming left V 2 bases short and J 8 bases short, with 9 bases between. CDR3 amino acids: CASSYARWEKLFF. The CDR3 bases are TGTGCCAGCAGTTACGCGCGGTGGGAAAAACTGTTTTTT.

The rearrangement uses TRBV20-1 and TRBJ2-1; 10 bases map to TRBD2. CDR1 and CDR2 (germline): DFQATT, SNEGSKA (reference sequence). CDR3 length: 15 amino acids. The J segment lost 4 bases and the V segment lost 6 bases, leaving 9 bases of the junction unmatched. The CDR3 here is CSAPGELAGYNEQFF. As DNA, the CDR3 is TGCAGTGCCCCGGGCGAACTAGCGGGATACAATGAGCAGTTCTTC.

The chain uses TRBV20-1 and TRBJ2-5; D call uncertain. CDR3 length: 13 residues. Germline CDR1 and CDR2: DFQATT and SNEGSKA (reference sequence). Between the trimmed V and J ends, which lost 3 bases and 2 bases, there was a span of 10 bases. The CDR3 DNA reads as TGCAGTGCTAGCCCCCTAACTCAAGAGACCCAGTACTTC. It is translated as CSASPLTQETQYF.

This clonotype was detected a few times. The rearrangement uses TRBV12-3 or TRBV12-4 and TRBJ2-2, with 8 bases identical to TRBD2. This CDR3 region has 16 residues. The V and J ends lost 4 bases and 3 bases, in that order; junction bases with no gene match: 7. This CDR3 reads CASSWGGAGDTGELFF. CDR3 nucleotides: TGTGCCAGCAGTTGGGGGGGAGCGGGGGACACCGGGGAGCTGTTTTTT.

This clonotype came up many times. The chain joins TRBV20-1 to TRBJ2-2; D possibly corresponds to TRBD1 (5 bases). Between the trimmed V and J ends, which lost 1 base and 7 bases, there was a span of 10 bases. Per the germline V gene, CDR1 is DFQATT and CDR2 is SNEGSKA (reference sequence). The CDR3 totals 13 residues. For the CDR3, the DNA is TGCAGTGCTAGAGGATTCAGGGACGGGGAGCTGTTTTTT. Protein product: CSARGFRDGELFF.

The chain links TRBV20-1 to TRBJ2-7; D unresolved. Looked up from germline, CDR1 is DFQATT and CDR2 is SNEGSKA (reference sequence). This CDR3 contains 12 residues. V was shortened by 6 bases and J by 3 bases, with 12 bases between the two germline ends. CDR3 coding DNA: TGCAGTGCCTCTGGTGCGAACTACGAGCAGTACTTC. Its translation is CSASGANYEQYF.

The chain uses TRBV19 and TRBJ2-7, with D possibly matching TRBD2 (6 bases). Germline CDR1 reads LNHDA; CDR2 reads SQIVND (reference sequence). V was clipped by 5 bases and J by 2 bases, with 13 bases between them. The CDR3 totals 14 residues. Written as DNA, the CDR3 is TGTGCCAGTAGTTCGGCTTTAGCGGCCTACGAGCAGTACTTC. It codes for CASSSALAAYEQYF.

The CDR3 bases are TGCAGTGCTTCCCTCTCCTATACGCAGTATTTT. Protein product: CSASLSYTQYF. V usage is TRBV20-1 and J usage is TRBJ2-3; D is undetermined. The CDR3 length is 11 residues. V was clipped by 5 bases and J by 7 bases, with 10 bases between them. Germline V CDR1 and CDR2: DFQATT, SNEGSKA (reference sequence).

CDR3 nucleotide sequence: TGTGCCAGCAGCCAAGATGTAAGGGGTCGACAGTACACAGATACGCAGTATTTT. It codes for CASSQDVRGRQYTDTQYF. The J gene is TRBJ2-3, the V gene TRBV14; D is possibly TRBD1 (5 bases). V was pared by 0 bases and J by 2 bases, with 18 bases between. The germline V gene has CDR1 SGHDN and CDR2 FVKESK. The CDR3 runs 18 residues.

The chain is built from TRBV4-3 and TRBJ2-3, with 12 bases that match TRBD2. Per the germline V gene, CDR1 is LGHNA and CDR2 is YSLEER. The CDR3 has 18 amino acids. After removal of 1 base from V and 4 bases from J, the junction contained 9 bases not matched to a gene. This CDR3 reads CASSQVPRTSGMPDTQYF. The CDR3 nucleotides read TGCGCCAGCAGCCAAGTCCCCCGGACTAGCGGGATGCCAGATACGCAGTATTTT.

The sample holds many counts of this clonotype. The rearrangement links TRBV12-5 to TRBJ2-7; D remains unclear. The CDR3 contains 10 residues. The V and J ends lost 6 bases and 3 bases respectively, with 3 bases between them. Per germline, CDR1 LGHNT and CDR2 FRNRAP. The CDR3 DNA is TGTGCTAGTGGGGACTACGAGCAGTACTTC. Translating gives CASGDYEQYF.

The table lists this clonotype with a few counts. The chain carries TRBV20-1 and TRBJ2-1, with 7 bases lining up with TRBD2. The CDR3 totals 13 residues. Losses at the gene ends were 2 bases for V and 6 bases for J; bases not matched to a gene: 4. CDR1 and CDR2 from the germline V gene are DFQATT and SNEGSKA (reference sequence). CDR3 sequence reads: CSARSGTRNEQFF. Written as DNA, the CDR3 is TGCAGTGCTAGAAGCGGGACTCGCAATGAGCAGTTCTTC.

This sequence joins TRBV5-1 and TRBJ2-7; TRBD1 or TRBD2 may be the D gene (5 bases each). V shed 0 bases and J shed 5 bases, with 15 bases lying between them. Germline CDR1 reads SGHRS; CDR2 reads YFSETQ. This CDR3 comprises 15 residues. CDR3 residues: CASSLAGTSGDEQYF. Written as DNA, the CDR3 is TGCGCCAGCAGCTTGGCCGGGACCTCGGGCGACGAGCAGTACTTC.

J is TRBJ1-1 and V is TRBV4-3, with D maybe TRBD1 (5 bases). This CDR3 is 12 amino acids long. Looked up from germline, CDR1 is LGHNA and CDR2 is YSLEER. V was pared by 0 bases and J by 10 bases, with 9 bases between. The CDR3 DNA follows: TGCGCCAGCAGCCAAGAACCGGGGGGAGCTTTCTTT. It specifies CASSQEPGGAFF.

This chain joins TRBV5-1 and TRBJ2-3; TRBD2 aligns across 12 bases. The junction had 13 bases not matched to a gene; V was cut back by 4 bases and J by 7 bases. CDR1 and CDR2 (germline): SGHRS, YFSETQ. The CDR3 sequence is 17 residues long. For the CDR3, the DNA is TGCGCCAGCAGCCTCGCCCCGACTAGCGGGGGACCAAATACGCAGTATTTT. Protein sequence: CASSLAPTSGGPNTQYF.

This clonotype appeared a few times. This chain uses TRBV6-4 with TRBJ2-1; TRBD2 aligns across 10 bases. The CDR3 consists of 14 residues. The trim removed 7 bases at V and 9 bases at J, leaving 9 bases unmatched. Germline-derived CDR1 and CDR2 are MRHNA and SNTAGT. As DNA, the CDR3 is TGTGCCAGCATGGTCGAGCGGGAGGGCGGTGAGCAGTTCTTC. It yields the protein CASMVEREGGEQFF.

The genes are TRBV7-2 and TRBJ2-7; tentatively, D is TRBD2 (5 bases). CDR3 length equals 14 residues. The germline gives CDR1 SGHTA, CDR2 FQGNSA. The germline V and J ends were trimmed by 0 bases and 5 bases, with 11 bases remaining between them. CDR3 DNA sequence: TGTGCCAGCAGCTTAGCGGGAGCGCGAGACGAGCAGTACTTC. Translating it yields CASSLAGARDEQYF.

The V and J genes are TRBV9 and TRBJ2-3; 7 nucleotides align to TRBD2. V lost 0 bases to trimming and J lost 1 base; unmatched junction nucleotides: 8. From germline, CDR1 is SGDLS and CDR2 YYNGEE. This CDR3 has 17 amino acids. CDR3 nucleotide sequence: TGTGCCAGCAGCGTAGAAGCTAGCGGAGGCGGCACAGATACGCAGTATTTT. This gives the protein CASSVEASGGGTDTQYF.

This chain connects TRBV12-3 or TRBV12-4 to TRBJ2-5; 11 nucleotides match TRBD2. The CDR3 is 16 residues long. V dropped 6 bases and J dropped 2; count of bases not matched to a gene: 8. DNA of the CDR3: TGTGCCAGCAGGAGCCTAGCGGGAGGAGATCAAGAGACCCAGTACTTC. Amino acids: CASRSLAGGDQETQYF.

At least ten counts were recorded for this clonotype. The chain employs TRBV29-1 and TRBJ1-2; 7 bases map to TRBD1. V lost 8 bases and J lost 6; bases outside the gene matches: 12. Germline V gene data show CDR1 as SQVTM and CDR2 as ANQGSEA. The CDR3 contains 13 residues. The CDR3 DNA sequence: TGCAGCTCCTTAGACAGGGACGGACATGGCTACACCTTC. Amino acid sequence: CSSLDRDGHGYTF. The variable domain in full, with the rest retrieved from reference TRBV29-1 and TRBJ1-2, is SAVISQKPSRDICQRGTSLTIQCQVDSQVTMMFWYRQQPGQSLTLIATANQGSEATYESGFVIDKFPISRPNLTFSTLTVSNMSPEDSSIYLCSSLDRDGHGYTFGSGTRLTVV.

This chain joins TRBV6-1 and TRBJ2-1, with D possibly matching TRBD2 (6 bases). Trimming removed 6 bases from V and 10 bases from J, with 25 bases in between. This CDR3 has 16 amino acids. In germline, CDR1 is MNHNS, CDR2 SASEGT. CDR3 amino acids: CASRVTPPTSSWEQFF. The DNA for the CDR3 is TGTGCCAGCAGGGTCACCCCGCCGACTAGTAGTTGGGAGCAGTTCTTC.